What follows are 5 T cell receptor beta chains derived from one specimen sequenced in a study of CD8+ T cells in alopecia areata. Reverse transcription of extracted RNA yielded cDNA, which provided the sequencing template. Here immunoSEQ multiplex PCR was the method, and the copy in TCRdb shows in-frame clones only, minus some. Here the sample spans over 100,000 clones, about 46% being singletons. The specimen comprised CD8+ T cells sorted from blood, sampled at week 0. These receptors originate from a human donor with alopecia areata.

The rearrangement joins TRBV5-6 to TRBJ2-5; unclear D gene. Between the trimmed V and J ends, which lost 0 bases and 1 base, there was a span of 4 bases. The germline gives CDR1 SGHDT, CDR2 YYEEEE. The CDR3 runs 13 residues. CDR3 bases: TGTGCCAGCAGCTTGGGCTCCCAAGAGACCCAGTACTTC. Amino acids: CASSLGSQETQYF.

This rearrangement joins TRBV4-1 to TRBJ2-1; 11 bases agree with TRBD1. The CDR3 consists of 15 residues. V gave up 6 bases and J gave up 8 bases; unmatched junction bases: 9. CDR1 is MGHRA and CDR2 is YSYEKL in the germline V gene. CDR3: CASSDRTGGLDEQFF. CDR3 nucleotide sequence: TGCGCCAGCAGTGACCGGACAGGGGGCTTAGATGAGCAGTTCTTC.

The rearrangement joins TRBV30 to TRBJ1-2; D may be TRBD1 (5 bases). CDR3 length: 13 residues. From germline, CDR1 is GTSNPN and CDR2 SVGIG (reference sequence). For the CDR3, the DNA is TGTGCTCGTCTAAGGATCGAGGGGTATGGCTACACCTTC. Its protein product is CARLRIEGYGYTF.

The chain is built from TRBV7-6 and TRBJ1-2; D not resolved. The length of the CDR3 is 15 residues. Trimming took 1 base from V and 0 from J, leaving 9 bases between them. CDR1 is SGHVS, CDR2 FNYEAQ, per germline. The CDR3 nucleotides are TGTGCCAGCAGCTTAGGGGAGGCCGCTAACTATGGCTACACCTTC. Translated, it gives CASSLGEAANYGYTF. Filled out from reference TRBV7-6 and TRBJ1-2, the complete variable domain reads GAGVSQSPRYKVTKRGQDVALRCDPISGHVSLYWYRQALGQGPEFLTYFNYEAQQDKSGLPNDRFSAERPEGSISTLTIQRTEQRDSAMYRCASSLGEAANYGYTFGSGTRLTVV.

J is TRBJ2-1 and V is TRBV27; D remains unclear. The germline CDR1 and CDR2 sequences are MNHEY and SMNVEV (reference sequence). V shed 3 bases and J shed 1 base, with 7 bases lying between them. The CDR3 length is 14 residues. The CDR3 spells CASSFSPSYNEQFF. CDR3 coding DNA: TGTGCCAGCAGTTTTAGCCCTTCCTACAATGAGCAGTTCTTC.